This T cell receptor beta chain was sequenced in a study of T-cell memory formation after mild COVID-19. Turning to the study itself: TCR clusters showed largely donor specificity.

This CDR3 spans 16 amino acids. J was trimmed by 4 bases and V by 2 bases; bases with no gene match: 3. Germline V gene lookup returns CDR1 KGHDR and CDR2 SFDVKD. TCRdb reanalysed the 5' RACE reads using MiXCR and keeps one entry per CDR3 protein. The table lists about 160,000 distinct CDR3 sequences, around a third of them singletons. At least ten counts were recorded for this clonotype. The sample taken for sequencing was PBMCs or a T cell subset sorted from them (not recorded which). This TCR was sampled from an adult woman who had mild COVID-19 (a few samples of this study predate the infection). Cell type and time point are not known. V is TRBV24-1 and J is TRBJ2-2; TRBD2 matches 10 bases. The CDR3 here is CATSDSRLAGTGELFF. Here the CDR3 DNA reads TGTGCCACCAGTGATTCTCGACTAGCGGGCACCGGGGAGCTGTTTTTT.